This is a list of T cell receptor beta chains from one sample in a study of identifying expanded T cells in peripheral blood. Sequenced by immunoSEQ multiplex PCR; TCRdb stores in-frame clones only, minus some. Of about 94,000 clones in the sample, approximately 86% were seen once. Source material: blood. Receptors originate from a person between 18 and 75 years old in good health. CDR3s include the opening cysteine and the closing phenylalanine or tryptophan. Each record gives: clone size, J gene, D gene, V gene, CDR3 protein, CDR3 DNA. The D gene is left open where the match is weak. Not all rows give a size; the values are once, few, many and, for expanded clones, a class.

size: NA; J: TRBJ1-1; D: TRBD1; V: TRBV30; CDR3: CACGTGDFPEAFF; DNA: TGTGCCTGCGGGACAGGGGACTTCCCTGAAGCTTTCTTT
size: NA; J: TRBJ2-5; D: NA; V: TRBV10-3; CDR3: CAISESSGQETQYF; DNA: TGTGCCATCAGTGAGTCGTCGGGGCAAGAGACCCAGTACTTC
size: NA; J: TRBJ1-2; D: TRBD1; V: TRBV4-3; CDR3: CASSQGPGGGYGYTF; DNA: TGCGCCAGCAGCCAAGGACCAGGGGGCGGCTATGGCTACACCTTC
size: NA; J: TRBJ1-2; D: NA; V: TRBV7-2; CDR3: CASSLAPQDNSGTF; DNA: TGTGCCAGCAGCTTGGCACCCCAGGACAACTCGGGCACCTTC
size: few; J: TRBJ2-2; D: TRBD1; V: TRBV2; CDR3: CASSVPEGTEDTGELFF; DNA: TGTGCCAGCAGTGTACCGGAAGGGACAGAGGACACCGGGGAGCTGTTTTTT
size: NA; J: TRBJ1-1; D: NA; V: TRBV5-1; CDR3: CASSPLWGFRIEAFF; DNA: TGCGCCAGCAGCCCTCTATGGGGGTTCCGGATTGAAGCTTTCTTT
size: NA; J: TRBJ1-1; D: NA; V: TRBV4-2; CDR3: CASSPLSSIRDTEAFF; DNA: TGTGCCAGCAGCCCCCTTTCCTCGATTAGGGACACTGAAGCTTTCTTT
size: NA; J: TRBJ1-1; D: TRBD1; V: TRBV5-6; CDR3: CASSWTGERLLAFF; DNA: TGTGCCAGCAGCTGGACAGGGGAAAGGTTGCTGGCTTTCTTT
size: NA; J: TRBJ2-7; D: TRBD2; V: TRBV27; CDR3: CASGTGLAGLYEQYF; DNA: TGTGCCAGCGGGACGGGACTAGCGGGATTATACGAGCAGTACTTC
size: NA; J: TRBJ2-2; D: TRBD2; V: TRBV5-1; CDR3: CASSLGSGRAAGELFF; DNA: TGCGCCAGCAGCTTGGGTAGCGGGAGGGCCGCCGGGGAGCTGTTTTTT
size: NA; J: TRBJ1-5; D: NA; V: TRBV15; CDR3: CATSREATSNQPQHF; DNA: TGTGCCACCAGCAGAGAAGCAACAAGCAATCAGCCCCAGCATTTT
size: NA; J: TRBJ1-1; D: NA; V: TRBV7-8; CDR3: CASSLGVETNTEAFF; DNA: TGTGCCAGCAGCTTAGGAGTAGAGACGAACACTGAAGCTTTCTTT
size: NA; J: TRBJ2-2; D: NA; V: TRBV7-8; CDR3: CASSHTGELFF; DNA: TGTGCCAGCAGCCACACCGGGGAGCTGTTTTTT
size: NA; J: TRBJ1-5; D: NA; V: TRBV16; CDR3: CASSQSQWRGEPQHF; DNA: TGTGCCAGCAGCCAATCTCAATGGAGGGGAGAGCCCCAGCATTTT
size: NA; J: TRBJ2-1; D: TRBD1; V: TRBV10-1; CDR3: CASSPIGTGSYNEQFF; DNA: TGCGCCAGCAGTCCCATAGGGACAGGCTCCTACAATGAGCAGTTCTTC
size: NA; J: TRBJ2-3; D: NA; V: TRBV27; CDR3: CASSTSGTQYF; DNA: TGTGCCAGCAGTACGTCCGGTACGCAGTATTTT
size: NA; J: TRBJ1-2; D: NA; V: TRBV11-2; CDR3: CASSLVRRHYTF; DNA: TGTGCCAGCAGCTTAGTTCGCAGACACTACACCTTC
size: NA; J: TRBJ2-1; D: NA; V: TRBV30; CDR3: CAWSLINNEQFF; DNA: TGTGCCTGGAGTTTAATCAACAATGAGCAGTTCTTC
size: NA; J: TRBJ2-1; D: NA; V: TRBV11-3; CDR3: CASSVQEGAYNEQFF; DNA: TGTGCCAGCAGCGTCCAGGAAGGGGCCTACAATGAGCAGTTCTTC
size: NA; J: TRBJ1-4; D: NA; V: TRBV18; CDR3: CASSPGREKLFF; DNA: TGTGCCAGCTCACCGGGACGTGAAAAACTGTTTTTT
size: NA; J: TRBJ1-1; D: NA; V: TRBV9; CDR3: CASSLRDLHTEAFF; DNA: TGTGCCAGCAGCCTCCGGGACCTTCACACTGAAGCTTTCTTT
size: NA; J: TRBJ2-7; D: TRBD2; V: TRBV6-1; CDR3: CASSTSGGRWEQYF; DNA: TGTGCCAGCAGCACTAGCGGGGGACGGTGGGAGCAGTACTTC
size: NA; J: TRBJ1-4; D: NA; V: TRBV7-9; CDR3: CASRPSGEGEKLFF; DNA: TGTGCCAGCAGACCATCAGGGGAGGGAGAAAAACTGTTTTTT
size: NA; J: TRBJ1-1; D: TRBD1; V: TRBV10-1; CDR3: CASSVGGQGANTEAFF; DNA: TGCGCCAGCAGTGTAGGGGGACAGGGGGCGAACACTGAAGCTTTCTTT
size: few; J: TRBJ2-7; D: TRBD1; V: TRBV5-5; CDR3: CASSHDRGTSYEQYF; DNA: TGTGCCAGCAGCCACGACAGGGGGACATCCTACGAGCAGTACTTC
size: NA; J: TRBJ2-3; D: NA; V: TRBV18; CDR3: CASSPGVRGGDTQYF; DNA: TGTGCCAGCTCACCCGGGGTACGGGGTGGAGATACGCAGTATTTT
size: NA; J: TRBJ2-1; D: TRBD2; V: TRBV6-6; CDR3: CASSLDLRGAYNEQFF; DNA: TGTGCCAGCAGTCTAGACTTGCGGGGGGCGTACAATGAGCAGTTCTTC
size: NA; J: TRBJ2-3; D: NA; V: TRBV10-3; CDR3: CAISEVVSTDTQYF; DNA: TGTGCCATCAGTGAGGTGGTCAGCACAGATACGCAGTATTTT
size: NA; J: TRBJ2-7; D: NA; V: TRBV6-5; CDR3: CASSPQGSNYEQYF; DNA: TGTGCCAGCAGCCCACAGGGAAGTAACTACGAGCAGTACTTC
size: NA; J: TRBJ2-7; D: NA; V: TRBV15; CDR3: CATSVNRAYEQYF; DNA: TGTGCCACCAGCGTGAACAGGGCCTACGAGCAGTACTTC
size: NA; J: TRBJ2-1; D: TRBD2; V: TRBV29-1; CDR3: CSAGLAGGYNEQFF; DNA: TGCAGCGCGGGACTAGCGGGGGGTTACAATGAGCAGTTCTTC
size: NA; J: TRBJ1-1; D: NA; V: TRBV29-1; CDR3: CSVELQQNTEAFF; DNA: TGCAGCGTCGAACTACAGCAGAACACTGAAGCTTTCTTT
size: NA; J: TRBJ1-1; D: NA; V: TRBV28; CDR3: CASSLSRVEAFF; DNA: TGTGCCAGCAGTTTAAGCAGGGTGGAAGCTTTCTTT
size: NA; J: TRBJ2-6; D: NA; V: TRBV12-5; CDR3: CASGLVEQSRANVLTF; DNA: TGTGCTAGTGGTCTGGTTGAACAAAGTCGGGCCAACGTCCTGACTTTC
size: NA; J: TRBJ1-5; D: NA; V: TRBV2; CDR3: CASSEYRPNQPQHF; DNA: TGTGCCAGCAGTGAATACAGACCCAATCAGCCCCAGCATTTT
size: once; J: TRBJ1-1; D: TRBD1; V: TRBV7-9; CDR3: CASRKAGTGGNTEAFF; DNA: TGTGCCAGCAGGAAAGCCGGGACAGGGGGTAACACTGAAGCTTTCTTT
size: NA; J: TRBJ1-1; D: NA; V: TRBV27; CDR3: CASSLNKVLNTEAFF; DNA: TGTGCCAGCAGTCTGAACAAGGTCCTGAACACTGAAGCTTTCTTT
size: NA; J: TRBJ1-1; D: NA; V: TRBV7-2; CDR3: CASSVSRGGNTEAFF; DNA: TGTGCCAGCAGCGTTAGTCGGGGAGGGAACACTGAAGCTTTCTTT
size: once; J: TRBJ2-3; D: TRBD2; V: TRBV29-1; CDR3: CSVAHGREFGTDTQYF; DNA: TGCAGCGTCGCACACGGGCGGGAGTTCGGGACAGATACGCAGTATTTT
size: NA; J: TRBJ1-5; D: TRBD1; V: TRBV13; CDR3: CASSLSGGEYSNQPQHF; DNA: TGTGCCAGCAGCTTATCAGGGGGCGAATATAGCAATCAGCCCCAGCATTTT
size: NA; J: TRBJ1-5; D: NA; V: TRBV19; CDR3: CASSIARGNQPQHF; DNA: TGTGCCAGTAGTATTGCCAGGGGCAATCAGCCCCAGCATTTT
size: few; J: TRBJ2-1; D: TRBD2; V: TRBV5-5; CDR3: CASSSLAGSLDEQFF; DNA: TGTGCCAGCAGCTCCCTAGCGGGAAGTTTGGATGAGCAGTTCTTC
size: few; J: TRBJ1-2; D: NA; V: TRBV27; CDR3: CASSQRPNYGYTF; DNA: TGTGCCAGCAGTCAGCGGCCTAACTATGGCTACACCTTC
size: once; J: TRBJ2-3; D: NA; V: TRBV30; CDR3: CAWSAGAGTDTQYF; DNA: TGTGCCTGGAGTGCGGGCGCCGGGACAGATACGCAGTATTTT
size: NA; J: TRBJ1-2; D: NA; V: TRBV29-1; CDR3: CSVEVKDGFTNYGYTF; DNA: TGCAGCGTTGAAGTTAAGGACGGATTTACTAACTATGGCTACACCTTC
size: NA; J: TRBJ2-1; D: NA; V: TRBV7-2; CDR3: CASSLAGGIYNEQFF; DNA: TGTGCCAGCAGCTTAGCGGGGGGAATATACAATGAGCAGTTCTTC
size: NA; J: TRBJ2-3; D: TRBD1; V: TRBV4-1; CDR3: CASSQVAGTGTDTQYF; DNA: TGCGCCAGCAGCCAAGTCGCCGGGACAGGGACAGATACGCAGTATTTT
size: NA; J: TRBJ1-2; D: TRBD1; V: TRBV28; CDR3: CASGSPRDREYYGYTF; DNA: TGTGCCAGCGGATCCCCTCGGGACAGGGAATACTATGGCTACACCTTC
size: many; J: TRBJ1-6; D: TRBD1; V: TRBV4-2; CDR3: CASSPEQGAISLHF; DNA: TGTGCCAGCAGCCCCGAGCAGGGGGCAATATCCCTCCACTTT
size: NA; J: TRBJ2-5; D: TRBD1; V: TRBV7-7; CDR3: CAIRGGETQYF; DNA: TGTGCCATCCGAGGGGGCGAGACCCAGTACTTC
size: NA; J: TRBJ2-7; D: NA; V: TRBV30; CDR3: CASSAGRESYEQYF; DNA: TGTGCCAGTAGCGCTGGACGGGAATCCTACGAGCAGTACTTC
size: NA; J: TRBJ2-7; D: NA; V: TRBV6-1; CDR3: CASRSSGSSYEQYF; DNA: TGTGCCAGCAGATCATCTGGGAGCTCCTACGAGCAGTACTTC
size: few; J: TRBJ2-2; D: TRBD1; V: TRBV19; CDR3: CASTPRGTGWNTGELFF; DNA: TGTGCCAGTACCCCCCGCGGGACAGGGTGGAACACCGGGGAGCTGTTTTTT
size: NA; J: TRBJ2-6; D: NA; V: TRBV7-9; CDR3: CASSWNSGANVLTF; DNA: TGTGCCAGCAGTTGGAACTCTGGGGCCAACGTCCTGACTTTC